This T cell receptor beta chain was found in a study of graft-versus-host responses after intestinal transplantation. Overall study context: Once they had received anti-thymocyte globulin induction, all recipients took tacrolimus and steroids for three to four years.

The CDR3 is made up of 16 amino acids. The germline V gene has CDR1 SGHRS and CDR2 YFSETQ. Germline trimming cut 0 bases from V and 3 bases from J; bases unmatched to any gene: 5. General study points: Analysis identified GvH clones in recipient marrow, with some appearing first in ileum or blood. When patients had graft-donor T cell macrochimerism, their allografts held high graft-versus-host to host-versus-graft clonal ratios.

On this clone: Its specificity is unknown.

Using immunoSEQ multiplex PCR, the repertoire was profiled, and TCRdb retains in-frame clones only, with some absent. The sample includes about 100,000 clones, approximately 84% of them seen just once. This TCR came from a human donor who was the organ donor for an intestinal transplant. Source: unstimulated CD4+ T cells sorted from spleen or lymph node cells, taken before transplant. The rearrangement joins TRBV5-1 to TRBJ2-3, with 9 bases that match TRBD1. CDR3 in DNA: TGCGCCAGCAGCTTGGGACAGGGGGTGGTAACAGATACGCAGTATTTT. It specifies CASSLGQGVVTDTQYF. The full variable domain, its missing parts supplied by reference TRBV5-1 and TRBJ2-3, is KAGVTQTPRYLIKTRGQQVTLSCSPISGHRSVSWYQQTPGQGLQFLFEYFSETQRNKGNFPGRFSGRQFSNSRSEMNVSTLELGDSALYLCASSLGQGVVTDTQYFGPGTRLTVL.